This entry describes one T cell receptor beta chain. Its target antigen remains unknown. In total, fewer than 750 healthy bone marrow donors made up the cohort. Cohort members were all nominally healthy when sampled, although unrecorded immune exposures were likely present. The donor was CMV seronegative and belonged to the group of approximately 320 seronegative cohort members. A peripheral blood sample was provided by each donor, and peripheral blood mononuclear cells were used for TCR beta sequencing. The Qiagen DNeasy Blood Extraction Kit was used to extract genomic DNA from the blood cell samples. CDR1 is given as MDHEN and CDR2 as SYDVKM, both from the germline V gene. Including the terminal cysteine and phenylalanine, the CDR3 comprises 14 residues. Just CDR3 DNA is preserved here, 42 bases in frame from base 1. Trimming takes 2 bases off V and 4 bases off J; junction bases not matched to a gene: 2.

This specimen belongs to a study of cytomegalovirus exposure and HLA in healthy donors (dated by TCRdb to about 2017). Study-level background: An earlier analysis of approximately 640 of the donors reported about 290 Gb of sequence data and 117 million unique TCR beta sequences from roughly 180 million T cells. An early release that covered around 590 HLA-typed donors contained about 290 gigabases of sequencing data and 70 million to 100 million unique TCR sequences. Among the roughly 390 genotyped donors, roughly 80% belonged to the genetic ancestry cluster associated with self-reported Caucasian donors. The study aimed to test whether signatures of past pathogen exposure could be identified by cataloging public T cell receptors. The study used immunosequencing to profile the T cell repertoires of hundreds of subjects and linked those repertoires to cytomegalovirus serostatus. Along with the roughly 670-subject first cohort, a separate validation cohort of 120 different subjects was used. The study combined high-throughput TCR immunosequencing, statistical association of individual TCRs with disease status, and machine learning to predict cytomegalovirus infection status. A later analysis re-analyzed previously published TCR beta repertoires from about 600 donors and added high-resolution HLA genotyping to study TCR occurrence patterns. The later analysis used no new phenotypic data to find candidate immune exposures, relying instead on TCR beta sequences and their occurrence across donors. An earlier analysis of 587 of the donors applied high-throughput TCR beta sequencing to assess whether each TCR beta V gene segment acted as functional or pseudogenic. Donor age, sex, ethnicity and CMV serostatus were collected together with the repertoire data. In a later genetic analysis, genome-wide SNP genotypes for about 65% of the roughly 700 donors were used, and that subset was treated as a discovery cohort. All discovery cohort repertoires had been generated on a single sequencing platform. Class I and class II HLA loci were covered by the typing at four-digit resolution. Typing coverage varied by locus: roughly 629-630 donors for A, B, C, DRB1 and DQB1; about 520 for DQA1; some 610 for DPA1; roughly 450 for DPB1. Four or five DR-DQ haplotypes were handled as single units for association and clustering because linkage in the cohort was strong. Across around 400 genotyped donors of the cohort, an average of 235,054 unique TCR beta nucleotide sequences per donor were sequenced, and roughly 18% of those sequences were non-productive.

Here is what the overall study found, with its caveats: Some IMGT-functional V segments, including TRBV6-2 and TRBV6-3, could not be distinguished by the 87-base-pair reads and were therefore excluded. Correlated functional status among segregating V segments might reflect linkage disequilibrium, but an unknown experimental factor could not be ruled out. In the study, approximately 150 TCR beta chains were listed as associated with cytomegalovirus. A further reported finding was that TCR beta sequences accurately predicted the HLA-A and HLA-B alleles for most subjects in the first cohort. Because counts were too low, seventeen rarely observed V segments, including chromosome 9 orphons, were left out of the earlier analysis of some 600 of the donors. While some public TCRs were present in many individuals, most TCR sequences turned up only very rarely across donors. It was suggested by the authors that the approach could potentially be generalized to other disease states and immunological phenotypes. An association between a missense DCLRE1C variant and V-gene and J-gene trimming of TCR beta chains was found in a later genetic analysis and replicated in an independent cohort. A few of the identified cytomegalovirus-associated TCR beta chains were confirmed in vitro to be specific for cytomegalovirus antigens. The presence/absence analyses assumed that sequencing depth was roughly uniform across donors, and that assumption may not be true. A later analysis found that TCR association rates varied across HLA loci, with DRB1 alleles showing the most associated TCRs and HLA-C alleles the fewest. At a false discovery rate of 0.05, a later analysis linked roughly 17,000 TCR beta sequences to specific HLA alleles. According to a later genetic analysis, donors in an Asian-associated ancestry cluster had fewer N-insertions in productive TCRs than the approximately 670-donor mean. The cohort was sequenced for TCR beta chains only, and without alpha or paired-chain data the features that could be detected were limited. Because HLA typing was unavailable for some donors at each locus, only the typed subset was used in association tests. When HLA alleles, especially DR and DQ, strongly co-occurred, attributing TCR associations to individual alleles was difficult. According to a later analysis, parvovirus B19, influenza, CMV and Epstein-Barr virus appeared linked to several top co-occurrence clusters. According to a later analysis, most CMV-associated TCR beta chains appeared to be HLA-restricted, and the HLA associations seemed to be driven largely by CMV exposure. An earlier analysis of 587 of the donors showed that most TCR beta V segments appeared in productive rearrangements either about 87% or about 30% of the time, which broadly matched IMGT annotations. Cytomegalovirus status was reported to be diagnosed by the classifier with high specificity and sensitivity in both the original and validation cohorts. For the cohort, immune exposure information was limited to CMV serostatus. In a later analysis, HLA-associated TCR beta chains showed more clonal expansion and lower generation probabilities than non-associated chains that were equally common. A cluster of highly shared sequence variants was judged likely to represent a technical artifact of the sequencing pipeline.

Receptor amplification or capture employed the immunoSEQ multiplex PCR assay. The multiplex PCR relied on a mix of 60 forward primers for TCR Vbeta segments and 13 reverse primers for TCR Jbeta segments. The CDR3 region of rearranged TCR beta genes was amplified from genomic DNA by a multiplex PCR assay. The Illumina HiSeq System was used to sequence the amplified TCR beta libraries as 87-base-pair reads. In the authors' own workflow: In a later analysis, tens of millions of unique TCR beta chains were counted across the approximately 640 repertoires, and approximately 11 million of these chains were shared by at least two donors. A nearest-neighbor algorithm error-corrected the raw reads and collapsed the reads into unique sequences, merging closely related sequences to remove PCR and sequencing errors. To assign V, D and J gene segments, CDR3 sequences were aligned to IMGT reference sequences. For a sequence to be retained, a match of at least six nucleotides to both a V gene segment and a J gene segment was required. A rearrangement was called productive if the CDR3 had no stop codons and remained in frame with V and J, and every other rearrangement was called non-productive. Following IMGT convention, CDR3 was defined as the stretch from the second conserved V-encoded cysteine to the conserved J-encoded phenylalanine. The earlier analysis of 500 to 650 of the donors excluded any sequence lacking an unambiguous match to a single V gene segment. An earlier analysis of 587 of the donors called V segments functional above 56.7% productive rearrangements and segregating when the between-donor standard deviation exceeded 5%. A statistical classification framework was built to diagnose cytomegalovirus status from the catalog of TCR beta chain sequences. A later analysis assigned V and J genes by comparing TCR nucleotide sequences with IMGT/GENE-DB human TR gene sequences. A later analysis assigned CDR3 sequences and most-parsimonious VDJ recombination scenarios with the TCRdist pipeline. A later analysis defined each TCR beta chain by its CDR3 amino acid sequence plus V-gene family, and excluded reads lacking a unique V-gene family. As a way to deal with suspected cross-contamination and a sequencing artifact, a later analysis dropped 450 to 700 nucleotide sequences that were highly shared and had low generation probability. In a later analysis, a clonal expansion index for each public chain was calculated from normalized within-repertoire ranks of inferred template counts. In a later analysis, generation probabilities were computed using a VDJ recombination model fitted to out-of-frame rearrangements, and the results were checked against IGoR. In a later analysis, hypergeometric tests were used to score TCR-TCR, TCR-HLA and TCR-CMV co-occurrence, with a repertoire-size bias correction applied to TCR pairs. False discovery rates were estimated in a later analysis by permuting HLA or CMV assignments 20 times. In a later analysis, co-occurring TCRs were grouped using DBSCAN, and TCRdist sequence similarity was added for clustering within HLA-allele-positive subsets. Repertoires with fewer than 30,000 or more than 120,000 public chains were left out of co-occurrence clustering, as were about five repertoires with anomalous nucleotide sharing. TCRdb's version of the immuneACCESS table is confined to in-frame rearrangements and falls short of the full clone set. An unresolved V gene accounts for under half of the shortfall where checked; the remainder is of unknown origin. For V, J and clone size, that table is used; D and trimming come from the DNA. This sample's table has entries for 150,000 or so clones. 1.5% to 2% of the sample is taken by the ten largest.

The TCR comes from a man aged 18 to 30 in good health and CMV-seronegative. The sample comprised PBMCs. The chain uses TRBV28 and TRBJ1-2; 9 bases in between match TRBD1. The CDR3 corresponds to CASSLGQGPYGYTF. The nucleotide sequence is given as TGTGCCAGCAGTTTAGGACAGGGGCCCTATGGCTACACCTTC.